This T cell receptor beta chain is from a study of cytomegalovirus exposure and HLA in healthy donors. Germline values: CDR1 SGHRS, CDR2 YFSETQ. The CDR3 has 16 amino acids. V lost 3 bases and J lost 4; bases outside the gene matches: 8. Findings of the study overall: The analysis excluded some indistinguishable V segments, including TRBV6-2 and TRBV6-3. It was reported that the classifier diagnosed cytomegalovirus status with high specificity and sensitivity in both the original and validation cohorts. Researchers counted about 150 TCR beta chains as cytomegalovirus-associated.

Concerning this clone itself: Its antigen is currently unknown.

PCR amplification relied on 60 Vbeta primers (plus 13 Jbeta primers). TCRdb keeps only in-frame clones here, not all; method: immunoSEQ multiplex PCR. The data show 70,000 or so clones, roughly 89% seen once. This chain joins TRBV5-1 and TRBJ1-1, with 11 bases lining up with TRBD1. Material for sequencing was PBMCs. The TCR sequence derives from a woman in her thirties in good health and CMV-seronegative. The CDR3 sequence: CASSSRTGGFGTEAFF. CDR3 bases: TGCGCCAGCAGCTCGAGGACAGGGGGCTTCGGCACTGAAGCTTTCTTT.